This T cell receptor beta chain was recorded in a study of T cells in Graves' hyperthyroidism and ophthalmopathy. Amplified TCR beta CDR3 regions came from RNA transcripts. Primed by the HTBI set, a first-round RT-PCR was run on the TCR CDR3. TCRdb recomputed calls from the multiplex PCR reads with MiXCR, one row per CDR3 protein. The sample records approximately 570,000 distinct CDR3 sequences, less than 20% being singletons. The ends were cut back, 4 bases at V and 0 bases at J, with 6 bases in the middle. The CDR3 loop spans 12 amino acids. Germline lookup yields CDR1 GTSNPN and CDR2 SVGIG (reference sequence). In the case of this clonotype: Its matching antigen is unknown.

Lactation, pregnancy, other autoimmune disease or uncontrolled infection excluded patients. Study results and limitations: Ophthalmopathy was model-predicted a median about 6.7 months pre-onset. Expanded thyroid clonotypes (above 0.001) were mostly also found in blood.

The chain carries TRBV30 and TRBJ2-5; D unclear. The sample taken for sequencing was blood. This TCR was recovered from a middle-aged man with Graves' ophthalmopathy. CDR3 region: CAWTDYQETQYF. The CDR3 region has the DNA TGTGCCTGGACCGACTACCAAGAGACCCAGTACTTC.